This entry describes one T cell receptor (beta chain). These data come from a study of CD8 T cells in Susac syndrome. RNA, at about 0.45 to 1 ug, was reverse transcribed with random hexamers. TCRdb reprocessed the immunoSEQ multiplex PCR reads with MiXCR, giving one entry per CDR3 protein. The repertoire holds 190,000 or so distinct CDR3 sequences, with nearly 95% as singletons. The CDR3 length is 16 residues. Germline V lookup: CDR1 SEHNR, CDR2 FQNEAQ (reference sequence). The V and J ends lost 5 bases and 4 bases, in that order; junction bases with no gene match: 5. The specimen was CD4+ T cells from PBMCs. The clonotype originates from a human donor with multiple sclerosis. This sequence joins TRBV7-9 and TRBJ2-1; TRBD2 matches 13 bases. The CDR3 DNA follows: TGTGCCAGCAGCACAGGGACTAGCGGGAAGTACAATGAGCAGTTCTTC. Protein: CASSTGTSGKYNEQFF.